This record covers a single T cell receptor (beta chain). This sample was included in a study of T cell changes during pregnancy in multiple sclerosis. J was trimmed by 6 bases and V by 1 base; bases with no gene match: 6. The CDR3 is 15 amino acids. Germline CDR1 SGHDN, CDR2 FVKESK. The repertoire was sequenced with immunoSEQ multiplex PCR; TCRdb's copy has only in-frame clones and lacks some. The sample lists tens of thousands of clones, 70% to 90% occurring once. This TCR came from a female donor with multiple sclerosis, enrolled in a pregnancy study. The source material was CD8+ T cells from peripheral blood mononuclear cells, sampled in the third trimester of pregnancy. The chain has TRBV14 and TRBJ2-7; 10 bases fit TRBD1. This CDR3 is CASSQVVGQGPEQYF. CDR3 bases: TGTGCCAGCAGCCAAGTGGTGGGACAGGGGCCCGAGCAGTACTTC. The complete variable domain, with remaining parts taken from reference TRBV14 and TRBJ2-7, reads EAGVTQFPSHSVIEKGQTVTLRCDPISGHDNLYWYRRVMGKEIKFLLHFVKESKQDESGMPNNRFLAERTGGTYSTLKVQPAELEDSGVYFCASSQVVGQGPEQYFGPGTRLTVT.